This entry describes one T cell receptor beta chain. Its antigen remains unknown. This specimen belongs to a study of cytomegalovirus exposure and HLA in healthy donors. Overall study findings and caveats: Most TCRs appeared rarely, but some public TCRs recurred in many donors.

Researchers ran the PCR with 60 Vbeta and 13 Jbeta primers. Clones were read by immunoSEQ multiplex PCR, and TCRdb kept only the in-frame ones, dropping some. The table includes about 160,000 clones, around 80% detected once. Sequencing input: PBMCs. This receptor was taken from a woman in her 30s in good health and CMV-seropositive.

CDR3 nucleotide sequence: TGTGCCAGCAGCCAGACTCAGGGGGCAAGTTTTAGCTACACCTTC. Encoded protein: CASSQTQGASFSYTF. V usage is TRBV7-6 and J usage is TRBJ1-2; 8 bases agree with TRBD1. The trim removed 5 bases at V and 9 bases at J, leaving 14 bases unmatched. Germline CDR1 SGHVS, CDR2 FNYEAQ. There are 15 residues in the CDR3.